The rows below give T cell receptor beta chains drawn from one sample of a study of T cells in Graves' hyperthyroidism and ophthalmopathy. Each CDR3 protein is one row after TCRdb ran MiXCR on the multiplex PCR reads. Of 30,000 to 45,000 distinct CDR3 sequences in the sample, under 60% were seen once. The source material was blood. These TCRs come from a man aged 40-50 years with Graves' ophthalmopathy. Both conserved end residues are trimmed from each CDR3.

CDR3aa	v_gene	j_gene
SARDPGSAYEQY	TRBV20-1	TRBJ2-7
SDEQAARTDTQY	TRBV29-1	TRBJ2-3
ASSFAGLREY	TRBV7-2	TRBJ2-3
AGSWGQTNTGAF	TRBV12-3/TRBV12-4	TRBJ1-1
SGTSLGEQY	TRBV20-1	TRBJ2-7
ASSSKRGGELF	TRBV7-8	TRBJ2-2
ASSLSGPSHEQY	TRBV5-5	TRBJ2-7
ASSGRKVAGGLGTDTQY	TRBV10-2	TRBJ2-3
AGKIEGNEKLF	TRBV7-9	TRBJ1-4
ASSLRRGARGANVLT	TRBV19	TRBJ2-6
ASSTGQGGFGANVLT	TRBV28	TRBJ2-6
ASRPPTAYGYT	TRBV5-4	TRBJ1-2
ASSWDREY	TRBV7-6	TRBJ2-3
ASSTSGGPGGGNTQY	TRBV7-2	TRBJ2-3
ASRQGYGRVETGANVLT	TRBV4-1	TRBJ2-6
ASSSGGFRKTQY	TRBV11-3	TRBJ2-5
ASSPRRARSHEQY	TRBV7-2	TRBJ2-7
ASSEWTGIGGDEKLF	TRBV6-1	TRBJ1-4
ASSLDPRTDTQY	TRBV13	TRBJ2-3
SASEAGVEQF	TRBV20-1	TRBJ2-1
ASSLGAGGTANTEAF	TRBV7-2	TRBJ1-1
ASSPYGGTNTGELF	TRBV3-1	TRBJ2-2
SAKRQGDYEH	TRBV20-1	TRBJ1-5
ATSDSQDGNRSTQY	TRBV24-1	TRBJ2-3
ASSFGGTGTSGNTIY	TRBV5-4	TRBJ1-3
ASSRGFTRTTDTQY	TRBV4-1	TRBJ2-3
ASTPGRAANIQY	TRBV6-5	TRBJ2-4
SASGGGYEQY	TRBV20-1	TRBJ2-7
ASSASGSTNSPLH	TRBV25-1	TRBJ1-6
SVEISRGGEQY	TRBV29-1	TRBJ2-7
ASSRQGREDGYT	TRBV19	TRBJ1-2